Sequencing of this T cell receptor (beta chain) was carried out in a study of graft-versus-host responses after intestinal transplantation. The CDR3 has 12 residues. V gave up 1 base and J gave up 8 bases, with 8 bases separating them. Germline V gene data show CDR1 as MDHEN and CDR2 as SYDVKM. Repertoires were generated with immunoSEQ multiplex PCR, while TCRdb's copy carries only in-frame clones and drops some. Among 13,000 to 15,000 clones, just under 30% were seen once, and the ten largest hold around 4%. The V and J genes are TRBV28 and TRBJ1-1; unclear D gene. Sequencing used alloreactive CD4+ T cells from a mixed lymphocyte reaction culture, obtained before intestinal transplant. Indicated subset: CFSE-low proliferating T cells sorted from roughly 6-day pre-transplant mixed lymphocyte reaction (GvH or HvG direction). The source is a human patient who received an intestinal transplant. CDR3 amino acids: CASSLLSGEAFF. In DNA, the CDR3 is TGTGCCAGCAGTTTATTATCGGGGGAAGCTTTCTTT.